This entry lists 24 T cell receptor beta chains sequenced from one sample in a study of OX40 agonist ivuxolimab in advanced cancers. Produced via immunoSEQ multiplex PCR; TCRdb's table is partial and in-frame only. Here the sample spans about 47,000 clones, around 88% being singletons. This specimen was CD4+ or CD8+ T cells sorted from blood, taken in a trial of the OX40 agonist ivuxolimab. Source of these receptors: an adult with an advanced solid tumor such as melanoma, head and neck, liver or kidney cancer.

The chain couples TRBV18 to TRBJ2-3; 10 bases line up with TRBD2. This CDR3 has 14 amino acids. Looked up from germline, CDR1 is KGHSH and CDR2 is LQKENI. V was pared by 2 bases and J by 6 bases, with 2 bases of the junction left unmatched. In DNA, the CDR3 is TGTGCCAGCTCACCAAGCGGGGGGGCCGATACGCAGTATTTT. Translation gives CASSPSGGADTQYF.

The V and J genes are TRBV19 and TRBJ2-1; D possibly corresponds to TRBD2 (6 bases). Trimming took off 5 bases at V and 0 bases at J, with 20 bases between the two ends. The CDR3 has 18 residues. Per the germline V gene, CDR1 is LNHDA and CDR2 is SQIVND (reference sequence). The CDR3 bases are TGTGCCAGTAGTCCAAATCCGGCTAGCGCGCGCTCCTACAATGAGCAGTTCTTC. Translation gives CASSPNPASARSYNEQFF.

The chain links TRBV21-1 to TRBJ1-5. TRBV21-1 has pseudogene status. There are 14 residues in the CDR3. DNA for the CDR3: TGTGCCAGCAGCAGAGTGGACCGGAATCAGCCCCAGCATTTT. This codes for CASSRVDRNQPQHF.

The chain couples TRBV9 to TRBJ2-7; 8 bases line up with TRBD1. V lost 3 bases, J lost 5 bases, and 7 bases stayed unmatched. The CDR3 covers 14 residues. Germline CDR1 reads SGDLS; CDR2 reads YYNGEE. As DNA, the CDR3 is TGTGCCAGCAGCGCTTCGGGACAGGTGGACGAGCAGTACTTC. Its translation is CASSASGQVDEQYF.

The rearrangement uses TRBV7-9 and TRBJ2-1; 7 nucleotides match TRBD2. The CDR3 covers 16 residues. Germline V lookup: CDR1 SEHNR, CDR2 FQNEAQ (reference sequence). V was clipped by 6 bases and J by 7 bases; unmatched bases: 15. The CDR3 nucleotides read TGTGCCAGCAGGCCAAGGGGAGCGGGAATAGAGAATGAGCAGTTCTTC. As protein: CASRPRGAGIENEQFF.

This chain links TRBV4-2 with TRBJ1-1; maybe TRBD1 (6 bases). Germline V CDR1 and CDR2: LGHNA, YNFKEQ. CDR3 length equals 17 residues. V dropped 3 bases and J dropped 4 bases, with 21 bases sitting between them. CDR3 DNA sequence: TGTGCCAGCAGCCAGCAAATTTCCGTCAGGGGAGGCACTGAAGCTTTCTTT. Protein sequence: CASSQQISVRGGTEAFF.

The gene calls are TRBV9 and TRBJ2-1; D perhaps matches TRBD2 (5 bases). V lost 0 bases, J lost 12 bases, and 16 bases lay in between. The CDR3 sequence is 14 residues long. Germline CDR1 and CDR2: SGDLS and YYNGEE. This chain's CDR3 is CASSVDSVQRVQFF. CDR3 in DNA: TGTGCCAGCAGCGTAGATAGCGTCCAAAGGGTGCAGTTCTTC.

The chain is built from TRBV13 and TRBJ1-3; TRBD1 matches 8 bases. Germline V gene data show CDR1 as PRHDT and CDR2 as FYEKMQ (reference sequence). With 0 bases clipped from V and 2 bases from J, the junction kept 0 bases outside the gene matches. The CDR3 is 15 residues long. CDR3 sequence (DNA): TGTGCCAGCAGCTTAGGGGACAGGGCTGGAAACACCATATATTTT. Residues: CASSLGDRAGNTIYF.

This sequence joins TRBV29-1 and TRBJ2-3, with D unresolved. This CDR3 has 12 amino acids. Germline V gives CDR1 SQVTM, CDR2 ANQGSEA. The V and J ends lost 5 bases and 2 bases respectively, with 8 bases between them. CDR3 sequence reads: CSVLSYTDTQYF. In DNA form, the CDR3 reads TGCAGCGTTTTGAGCTACACAGATACGCAGTATTTT.

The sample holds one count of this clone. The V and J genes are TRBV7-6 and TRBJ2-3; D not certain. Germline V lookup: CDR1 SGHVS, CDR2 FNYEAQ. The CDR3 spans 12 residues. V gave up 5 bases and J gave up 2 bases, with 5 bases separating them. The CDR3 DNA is TGTGCCAGCAGCCGCAACACAGATACGCAGTATTTT. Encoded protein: CASSRNTDTQYF.

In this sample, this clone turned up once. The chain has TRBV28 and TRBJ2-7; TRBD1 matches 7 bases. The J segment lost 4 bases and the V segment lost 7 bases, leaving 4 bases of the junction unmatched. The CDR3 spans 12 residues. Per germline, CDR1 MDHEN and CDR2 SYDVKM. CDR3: CASTGTVYEQYF. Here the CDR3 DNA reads TGTGCCAGCACCGGGACAGTTTACGAGCAGTACTTC.

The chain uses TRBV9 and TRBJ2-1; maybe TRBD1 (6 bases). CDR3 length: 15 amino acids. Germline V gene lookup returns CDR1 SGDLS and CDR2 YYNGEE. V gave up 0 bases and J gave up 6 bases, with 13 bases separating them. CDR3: CASSVEGVRGNEQFF. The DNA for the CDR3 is TGTGCCAGCAGCGTAGAGGGGGTTCGTGGCAATGAGCAGTTCTTC.

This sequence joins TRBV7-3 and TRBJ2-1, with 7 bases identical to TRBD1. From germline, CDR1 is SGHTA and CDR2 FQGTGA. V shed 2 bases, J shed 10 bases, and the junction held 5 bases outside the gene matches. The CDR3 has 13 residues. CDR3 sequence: CASSLGQGDEQFF. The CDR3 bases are TGTGCCAGCAGCTTAGGGCAGGGGGACGAGCAGTTCTTC. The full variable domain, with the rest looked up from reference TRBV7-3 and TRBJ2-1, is GAGVSQTPSNKVTEKGKYVELRCDPISGHTALYWYRQSLGQGPEFLIYFQGTGAADDSGLPNDRFFAVRPEGSVSTLKIQRTERGDSAVYLCASSLGQGDEQFFGPGTRLTVL.

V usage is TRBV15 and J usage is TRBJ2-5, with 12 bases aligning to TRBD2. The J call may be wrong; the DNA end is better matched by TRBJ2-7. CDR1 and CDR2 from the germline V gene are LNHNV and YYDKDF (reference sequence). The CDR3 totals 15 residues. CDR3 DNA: TGTGCCACCAGCGCGACTAGCGGGAGACTCGGCGAGCAGTACTTC. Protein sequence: CATSATSGRLGEQYF.

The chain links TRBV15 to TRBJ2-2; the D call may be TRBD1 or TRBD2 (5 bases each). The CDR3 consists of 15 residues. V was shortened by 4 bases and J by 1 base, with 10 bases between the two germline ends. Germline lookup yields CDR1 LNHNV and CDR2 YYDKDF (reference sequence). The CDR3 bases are TGTGCCACCAGCAACCGGGACCGGAACACCGGGGAGCTGTTTTTT. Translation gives CATSNRDRNTGELFF.

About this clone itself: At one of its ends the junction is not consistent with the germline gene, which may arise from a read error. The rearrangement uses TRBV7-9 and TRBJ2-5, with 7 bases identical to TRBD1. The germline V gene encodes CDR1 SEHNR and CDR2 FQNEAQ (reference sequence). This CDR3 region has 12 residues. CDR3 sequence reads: CASSPDRTFPHF. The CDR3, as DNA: TGTGCCAGCAGCCCGGACAGGACCTTTCCTCACTTC.

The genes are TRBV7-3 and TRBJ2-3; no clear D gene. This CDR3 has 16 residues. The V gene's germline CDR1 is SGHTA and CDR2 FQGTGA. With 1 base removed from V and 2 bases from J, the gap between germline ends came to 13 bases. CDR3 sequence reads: CASSLRGGLNTDTQYF. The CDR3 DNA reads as TGTGCCAGCAGCTTAAGGGGTGGCCTAAACACAGATACGCAGTATTTT.

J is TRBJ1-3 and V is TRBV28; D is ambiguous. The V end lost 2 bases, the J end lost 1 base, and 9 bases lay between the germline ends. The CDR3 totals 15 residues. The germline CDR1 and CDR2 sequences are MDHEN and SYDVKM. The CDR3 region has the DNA TGTGCCAGCAGTTTACTGAAGGGTTCTGGAAACACCATATATTTT. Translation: CASSLLKGSGNTIYF.

CDR3 sequence reads: CASGLGETQYF. The CDR3 region has the DNA TGTGCTAGTGGCCTGGGGGAGACCCAGTACTTC. The chain recombines TRBV12-5 with TRBJ2-5; D gene unclear. The CDR3 has 11 residues. Germline CDR1 LGHNT, CDR2 FRNRAP. Trimming took 6 bases from V and 5 from J, leaving 7 bases between them. The whole variable domain, remainder taken from reference TRBV12-5 and TRBJ2-5, is DARVTQTPRHKVTEMGQEVTMRCQPILGHNTVFWYRQTMMQGLELLAYFRNRAPLDDSGMPKDRFSAEMPDATLATLKIQPSEPRDSAVYFCASGLGETQYFGPGTRLLVL.

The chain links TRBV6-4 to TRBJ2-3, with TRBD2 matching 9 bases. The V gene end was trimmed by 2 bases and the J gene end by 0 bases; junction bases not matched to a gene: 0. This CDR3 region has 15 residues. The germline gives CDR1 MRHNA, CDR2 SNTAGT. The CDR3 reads CASSDGLASTDTQYF. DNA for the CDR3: TGTGCCAGCAGTGACGGACTAGCGAGCACAGATACGCAGTATTTT.

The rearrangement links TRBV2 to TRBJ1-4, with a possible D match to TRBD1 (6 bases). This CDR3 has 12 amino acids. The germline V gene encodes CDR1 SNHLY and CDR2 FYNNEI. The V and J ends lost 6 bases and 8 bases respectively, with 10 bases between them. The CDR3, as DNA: TGTGCCAGCAGGCCAGGGGTGGAAAAACTGTTTTTT. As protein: CASRPGVEKLFF.

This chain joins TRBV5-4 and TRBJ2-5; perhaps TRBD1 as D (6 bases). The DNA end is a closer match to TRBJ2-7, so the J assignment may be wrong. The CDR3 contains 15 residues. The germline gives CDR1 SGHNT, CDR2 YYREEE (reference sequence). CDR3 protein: CASSLSWGHSYEQYF. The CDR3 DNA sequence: TGTGCCAGCAGCTTGAGCTGGGGACATTCCTACGAGCAGTACTTC.

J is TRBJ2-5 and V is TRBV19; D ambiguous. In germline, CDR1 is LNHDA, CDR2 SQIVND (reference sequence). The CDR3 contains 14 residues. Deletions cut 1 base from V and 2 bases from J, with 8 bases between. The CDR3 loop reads CASSIGRQQETQYF. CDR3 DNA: TGTGCCAGTAGTATAGGACGGCAGCAAGAGACCCAGTACTTC.

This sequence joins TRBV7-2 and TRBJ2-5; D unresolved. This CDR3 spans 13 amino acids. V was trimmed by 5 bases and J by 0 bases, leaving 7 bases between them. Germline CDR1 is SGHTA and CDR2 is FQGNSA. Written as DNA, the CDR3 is TGTGCCAGCAGCCCCAGGTACCAAGAGACCCAGTACTTC. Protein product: CASSPRYQETQYF.